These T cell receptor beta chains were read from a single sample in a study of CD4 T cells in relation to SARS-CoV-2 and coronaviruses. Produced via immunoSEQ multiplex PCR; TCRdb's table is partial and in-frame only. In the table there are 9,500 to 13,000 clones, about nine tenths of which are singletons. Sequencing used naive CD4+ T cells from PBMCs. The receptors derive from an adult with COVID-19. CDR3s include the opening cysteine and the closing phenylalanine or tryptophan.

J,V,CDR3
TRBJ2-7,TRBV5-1,CASSLALRTIGPYEQYF
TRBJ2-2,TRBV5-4,CASSDDRVNTGELFF
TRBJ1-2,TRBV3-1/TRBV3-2,CASRATGYGYTF
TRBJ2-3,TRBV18,CASSPFPTGDTQYF
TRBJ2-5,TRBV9,CASSVEGGRETQYF
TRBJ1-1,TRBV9,CASSADRVGPNTEAFF
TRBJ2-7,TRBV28,CASTLMGTASYEQYF
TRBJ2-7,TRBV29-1,CSVVAGSTSEQYF
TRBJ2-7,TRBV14,CASSKQGYEQYF
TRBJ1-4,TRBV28,CASSLYVTGLFGKEKLFF
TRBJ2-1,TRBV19,CASSAARGGEQFF
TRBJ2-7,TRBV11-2,CASSSYRGLAYEQYF
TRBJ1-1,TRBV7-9,CASSFQLTLNTEAFF
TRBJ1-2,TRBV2,CASSGLGGNYGYTF
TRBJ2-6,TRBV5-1,CASSGVAGANVLTF
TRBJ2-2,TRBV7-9,CASLASRGQNTGELFF
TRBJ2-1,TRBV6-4,CASSDSWTSSYNEQFF
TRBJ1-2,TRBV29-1,CSVGGGQGVAYGYTF
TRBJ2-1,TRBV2,CASWDGGGSRNEQFF
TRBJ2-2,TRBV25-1,CASSMGGYTGELFF
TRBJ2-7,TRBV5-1,CASSGGLPYEQYF
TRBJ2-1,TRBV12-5,CASGPGTSGNYNEQFF
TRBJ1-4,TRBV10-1,CASSESLPNEKLFF
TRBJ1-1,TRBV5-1,CASSGGQGFTEAFF
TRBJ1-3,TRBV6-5,CASSYAGQPGNTIYF
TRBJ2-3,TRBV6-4,CASSLVATDTQYF
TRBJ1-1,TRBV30,CAWRKKQGNTEAFF
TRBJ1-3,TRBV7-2,CASSRGPGSSGNTIYF
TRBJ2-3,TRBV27,CASAMGQLVTDTQYF
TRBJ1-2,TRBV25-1,CASSEPGTVYGYTF
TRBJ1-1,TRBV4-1,CASSQESLTALPWDTEAFF
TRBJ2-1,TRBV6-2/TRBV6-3,CASSGQGGAYNEQFF
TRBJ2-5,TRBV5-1,CASRPSTSGQETQYF
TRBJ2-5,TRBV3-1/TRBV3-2,CASSQEVGRGGETQYF
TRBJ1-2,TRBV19,CASQPGTGWGYTF
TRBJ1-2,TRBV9,CASSVEGQSYGYTF
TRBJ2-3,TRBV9,CASSALGDTQYF
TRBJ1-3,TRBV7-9,CASSSAGPKGSGNTIYF